Below are 3 T cell receptor beta chains sequenced from a single sample in a study of shared clonotypes between healthy human individuals. Sequenced by immunoSEQ multiplex PCR; TCRdb stores in-frame clones only, minus some. This sample yields around 1.9 million clones, of which roughly 93% are seen a single time; about 1.7% belongs to the top ten. CD45RO-negative, CCR7-selected cells formed the naive CD8 fraction, which excluded terminally differentiated effector memory CD45RA+ cells. Input material: naive CD8+ T cells from PBMCs. Every receptor here comes from a man between 18 and 35 years old in good health. Some clones in this sample may be carry-over from other donors' samples.

The CDR3: CASKVTGEAYEQYF. The CDR3, as DNA: TGTGCCAGCAAGGTTACCGGGGAGGCGTACGAGCAGTACTTC. The chain has TRBV28 and TRBJ2-7, with a weak D call TRBD2 (6 bases). V lost 7 bases, J lost 4 bases, and 17 bases lay in between. CDR3 length: 14 amino acids. CDR1 MDHEN and CDR2 SYDVKM come from the germline V gene.

The rearrangement links TRBV28 to TRBJ2-1, with 13 bases identical to TRBD2. The V and J ends lost 10 bases and 5 bases, in that order; junction bases with no gene match: 8. Looked up from germline, CDR1 is MDHEN and CDR2 is SYDVKM. CDR3 length equals 15 residues. The CDR3: CAIKLAGGGNNEQFF. CDR3 nucleotide sequence: TGTGCCATCAAACTAGCGGGAGGGGGGAACAATGAGCAGTTCTTC.

This sequence joins TRBV4-3 and TRBJ2-1; TRBD2 aligns across 10 bases. The length of the CDR3 is 17 residues. Trimming removed 4 bases from V and 5 bases from J; junction bases left unmatched: 11. The germline V gene has CDR1 LGHNA and CDR2 YSLEER. This CDR3 is CASSLVYGTSAHNEQFF. The CDR3 nucleotides are TGCGCCAGCAGCCTCGTATATGGGACTAGCGCCCACAATGAGCAGTTCTTC.